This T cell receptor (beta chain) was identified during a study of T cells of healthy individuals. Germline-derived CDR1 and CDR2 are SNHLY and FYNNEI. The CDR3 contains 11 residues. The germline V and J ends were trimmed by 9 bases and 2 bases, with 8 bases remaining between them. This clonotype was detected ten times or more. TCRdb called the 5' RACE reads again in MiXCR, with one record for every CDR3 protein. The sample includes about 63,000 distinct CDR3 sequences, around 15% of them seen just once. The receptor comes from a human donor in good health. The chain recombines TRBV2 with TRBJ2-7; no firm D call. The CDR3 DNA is TGTGCCAGTGGGCCTACCTACGAGCAGTACTTC. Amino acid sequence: CASGPTYEQYF. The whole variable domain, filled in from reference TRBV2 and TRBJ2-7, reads EPEVTQTPSHQVTQMGQEVILRCVPISNHLYFYWYRQILGQKVEFLVSFYNNEISEKSEIFDDQFSVERPDGSNFTLKIRSTKLEDSAMYFCASGPTYEQYFGPGTRLTVT.